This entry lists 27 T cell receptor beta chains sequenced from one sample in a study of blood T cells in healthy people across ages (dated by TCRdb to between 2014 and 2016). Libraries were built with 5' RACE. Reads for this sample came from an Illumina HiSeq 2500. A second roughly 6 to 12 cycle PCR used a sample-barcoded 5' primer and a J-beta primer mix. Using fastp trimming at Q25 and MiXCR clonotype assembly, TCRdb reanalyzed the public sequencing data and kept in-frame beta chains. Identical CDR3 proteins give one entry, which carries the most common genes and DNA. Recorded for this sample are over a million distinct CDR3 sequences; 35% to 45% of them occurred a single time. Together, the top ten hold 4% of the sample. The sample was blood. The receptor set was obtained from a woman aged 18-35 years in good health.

The CDR3 coding sequence is TGCGCCAGCAGCCAAGGGTTGGGGACAGCCAATAATTCACCCCTCCACTTT. It encodes CASSQGLGTANNSPLHF. This chain connects TRBV4-3 to TRBJ1-6; TRBD1 matches at 7 bases. The CDR3 runs to 17 residues. Germline loops: CDR1 LGHNA, CDR2 YSLEER. Germline trimming cut 1 base from V and 5 bases from J; bases unmatched to any gene: 8.

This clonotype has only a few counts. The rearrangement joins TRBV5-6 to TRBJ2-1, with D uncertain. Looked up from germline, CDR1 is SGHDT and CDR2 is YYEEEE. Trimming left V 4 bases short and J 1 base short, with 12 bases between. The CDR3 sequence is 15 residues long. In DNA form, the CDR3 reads TGTGCCAGCAGCCCAACGTATAGGTCCTACAATGAGCAGTTCTTC. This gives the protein CASSPTYRSYNEQFF.

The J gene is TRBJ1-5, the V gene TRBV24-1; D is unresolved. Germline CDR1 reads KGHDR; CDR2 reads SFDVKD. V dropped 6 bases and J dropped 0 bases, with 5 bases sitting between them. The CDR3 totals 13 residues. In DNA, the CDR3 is TGTGCCACCAGTCAGTATAGCAATCAGCCCCAGCATTTT. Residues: CATSQYSNQPQHF.

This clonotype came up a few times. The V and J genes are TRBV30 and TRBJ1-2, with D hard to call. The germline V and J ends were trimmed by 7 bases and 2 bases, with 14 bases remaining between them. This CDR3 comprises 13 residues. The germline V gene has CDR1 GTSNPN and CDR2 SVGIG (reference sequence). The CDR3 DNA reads TGTGCCTCTCAAGACGGAGCGAACTATGGCTACACCTTC. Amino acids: CASQDGANYGYTF.

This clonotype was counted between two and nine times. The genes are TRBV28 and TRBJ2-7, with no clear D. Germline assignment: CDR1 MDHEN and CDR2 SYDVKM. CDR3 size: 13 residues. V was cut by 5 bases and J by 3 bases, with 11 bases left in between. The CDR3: CASSTAYYYEQYF. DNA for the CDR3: TGTGCCAGCAGTACCGCTTATTACTACGAGCAGTACTTC. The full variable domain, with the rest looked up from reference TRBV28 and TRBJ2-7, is DVKVTQSSRYLVKRTGEKVFLECVQDMDHENMFWYRQDPGLGLRLIYFSYDVKMKEKGDIPEGYSVSREKKERFSLILESASTNQTSMYLCASSTAYYYEQYFGPGTRLTVT.

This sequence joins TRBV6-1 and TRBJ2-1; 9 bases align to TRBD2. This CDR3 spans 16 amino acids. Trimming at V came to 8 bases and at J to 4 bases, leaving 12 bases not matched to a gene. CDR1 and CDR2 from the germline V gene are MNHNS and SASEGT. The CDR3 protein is CASGPNGLAGYNEQFF. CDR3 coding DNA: TGTGCCAGCGGGCCAAATGGTCTAGCGGGATACAATGAGCAGTTCTTC.

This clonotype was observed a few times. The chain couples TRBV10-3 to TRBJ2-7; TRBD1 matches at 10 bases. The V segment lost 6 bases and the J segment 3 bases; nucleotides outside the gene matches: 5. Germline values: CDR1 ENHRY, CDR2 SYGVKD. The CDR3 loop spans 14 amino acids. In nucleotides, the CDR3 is TGTGCCATCAGGGGGACAGGGGAATACTACGAGCAGTACTTC. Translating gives CAIRGTGEYYEQYF.

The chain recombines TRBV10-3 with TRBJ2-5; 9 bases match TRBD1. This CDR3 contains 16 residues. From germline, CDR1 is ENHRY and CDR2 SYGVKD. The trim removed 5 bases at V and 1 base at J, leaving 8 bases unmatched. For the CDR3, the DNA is TGTGCCATCAGTCACCATGGGACAGGGCTCCAAGAGACCCAGTACTTC. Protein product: CAISHHGTGLQETQYF.

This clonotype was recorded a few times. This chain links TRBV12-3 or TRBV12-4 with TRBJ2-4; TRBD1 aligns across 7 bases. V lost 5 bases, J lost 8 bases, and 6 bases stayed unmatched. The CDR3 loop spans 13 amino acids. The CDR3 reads CASSPTGVDIQYF. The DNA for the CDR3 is TGTGCCAGCAGTCCAACAGGGGTGGACATTCAGTACTTC.

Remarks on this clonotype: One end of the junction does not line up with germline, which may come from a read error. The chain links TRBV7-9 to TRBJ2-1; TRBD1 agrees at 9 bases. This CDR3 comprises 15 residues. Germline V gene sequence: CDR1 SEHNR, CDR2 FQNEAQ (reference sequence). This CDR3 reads CASSLGDRVYNGQFF. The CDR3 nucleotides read TGTGCCAGCAGTTTAGGGGACAGGGTCTACAATGGGCAGTTCTTC.

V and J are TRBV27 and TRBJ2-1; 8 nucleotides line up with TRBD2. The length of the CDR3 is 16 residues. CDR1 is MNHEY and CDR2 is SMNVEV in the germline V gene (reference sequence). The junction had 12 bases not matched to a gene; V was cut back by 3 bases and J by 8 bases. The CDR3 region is CASSLRRGVFKDEQFF. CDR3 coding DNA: TGTGCCAGCAGTTTGCGGCGGGGGGTTTTTAAGGATGAGCAGTTCTTC.

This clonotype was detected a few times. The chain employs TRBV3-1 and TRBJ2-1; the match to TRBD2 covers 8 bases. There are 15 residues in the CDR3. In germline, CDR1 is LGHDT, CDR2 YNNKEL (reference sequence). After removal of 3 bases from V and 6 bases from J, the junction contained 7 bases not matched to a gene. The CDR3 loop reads CASSHVGLAPNEQFF. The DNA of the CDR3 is TGTGCCAGCAGCCATGTCGGACTAGCCCCCAATGAGCAGTTCTTC.

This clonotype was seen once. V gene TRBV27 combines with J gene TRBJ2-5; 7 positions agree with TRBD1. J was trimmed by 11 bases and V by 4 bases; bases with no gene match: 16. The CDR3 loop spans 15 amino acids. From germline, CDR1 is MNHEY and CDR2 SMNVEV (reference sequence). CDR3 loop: CASSYSPGTVDEQYF. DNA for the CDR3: TGTGCCAGCAGTTACAGCCCCGGGACAGTGGATGAGCAGTACTTC.

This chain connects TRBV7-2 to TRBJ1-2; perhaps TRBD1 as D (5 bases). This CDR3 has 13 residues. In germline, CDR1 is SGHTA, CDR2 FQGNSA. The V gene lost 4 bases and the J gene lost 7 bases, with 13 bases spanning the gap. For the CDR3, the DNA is TGTGCCAGCAGCTCCTACTGGGACGGTGGCTACACCTTC. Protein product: CASSSYWDGGYTF.

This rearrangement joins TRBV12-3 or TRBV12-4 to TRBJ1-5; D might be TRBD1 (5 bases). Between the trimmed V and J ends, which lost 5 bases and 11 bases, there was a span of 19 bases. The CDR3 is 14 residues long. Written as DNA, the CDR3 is TGTGCCAGCAGTACCCGGGACCCCCTCGGGTCCCAGCATTTT. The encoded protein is CASSTRDPLGSQHF.

The CDR3 bases are TGTGCCAGCAGTTTAAGTGGGACGAGCGCCGATACGCAGTATTTT. Translating gives CASSLSGTSADTQYF. The V and J genes are TRBV12-3 or TRBV12-4 and TRBJ2-3; D is perhaps TRBD1 or TRBD2 (5 bases each). This CDR3 has 15 amino acids. Trimming removed 2 bases from V and 6 bases from J, with 15 bases in between.

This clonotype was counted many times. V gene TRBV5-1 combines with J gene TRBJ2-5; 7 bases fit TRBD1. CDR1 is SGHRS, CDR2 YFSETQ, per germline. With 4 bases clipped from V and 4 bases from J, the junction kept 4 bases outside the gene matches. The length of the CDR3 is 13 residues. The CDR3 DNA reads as TGCGCCAGCAGCGAGAACAGGGGAGAGACCCAGTACTTC. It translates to CASSENRGETQYF. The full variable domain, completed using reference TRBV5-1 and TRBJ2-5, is KAGVTQTPRYLIKTRGQQVTLSCSPISGHRSVSWYQQTPGQGLQFLFEYFSETQRNKGNFPGRFSGRQFSNSRSEMNVSTLELGDSALYLCASSENRGETQYFGPGTRLLVL.

CDR3: CASYRGNTIYF. The CDR3 DNA sequence: TGTGCCTCTTACAGGGGGAACACCATATATTTT. This chain joins TRBV12-3 or TRBV12-4 and TRBJ1-3; 8 nucleotides match TRBD1. This CDR3 has 11 amino acids. Trimming at V came to 11 bases and at J to 7 bases, leaving 4 bases not matched to a gene.

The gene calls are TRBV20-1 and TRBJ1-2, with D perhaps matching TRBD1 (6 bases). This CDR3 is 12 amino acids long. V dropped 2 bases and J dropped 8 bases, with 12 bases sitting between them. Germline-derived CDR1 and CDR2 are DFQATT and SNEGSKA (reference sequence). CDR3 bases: TGCAGTGCTAGATGGGAGGGGGTCGGCTACACCTTC. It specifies CSARWEGVGYTF.

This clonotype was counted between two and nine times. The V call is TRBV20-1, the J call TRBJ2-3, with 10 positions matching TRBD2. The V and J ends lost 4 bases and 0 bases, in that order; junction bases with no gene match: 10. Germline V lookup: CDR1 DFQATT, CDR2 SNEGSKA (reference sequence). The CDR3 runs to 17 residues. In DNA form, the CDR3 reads TGCAGTGCTACTTCCGCGGCTAGCGGGAGTAGCACAGATACGCAGTATTTT. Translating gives CSATSAASGSSTDTQYF.

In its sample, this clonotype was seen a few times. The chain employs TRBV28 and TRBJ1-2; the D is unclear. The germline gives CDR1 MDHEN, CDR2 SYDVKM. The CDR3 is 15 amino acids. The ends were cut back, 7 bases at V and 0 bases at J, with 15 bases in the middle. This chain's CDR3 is CASNPPARSNYGYTF. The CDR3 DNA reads TGTGCCAGCAATCCCCCGGCGAGATCTAACTATGGCTACACCTTC.

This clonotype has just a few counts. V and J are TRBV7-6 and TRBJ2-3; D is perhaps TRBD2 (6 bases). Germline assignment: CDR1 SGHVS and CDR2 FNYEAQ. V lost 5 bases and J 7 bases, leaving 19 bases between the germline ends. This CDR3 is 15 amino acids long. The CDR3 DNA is TGTGCCAGCAGCCCCTTAGGAAGCGGGCCCAATACGCAGTATTTT. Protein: CASSPLGSGPNTQYF.

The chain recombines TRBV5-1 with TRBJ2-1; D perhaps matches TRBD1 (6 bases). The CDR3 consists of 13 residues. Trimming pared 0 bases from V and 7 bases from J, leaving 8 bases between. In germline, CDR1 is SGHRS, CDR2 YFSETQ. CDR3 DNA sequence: TGCGCCAGCAGCTTGGGGGACAATAATGAGCAGTTCTTC. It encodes CASSLGDNNEQFF. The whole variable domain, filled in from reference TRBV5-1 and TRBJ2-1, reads KAGVTQTPRYLIKTRGQQVTLSCSPISGHRSVSWYQQTPGQGLQFLFEYFSETQRNKGNFPGRFSGRQFSNSRSEMNVSTLELGDSALYLCASSLGDNNEQFFGPGTRLTVL.

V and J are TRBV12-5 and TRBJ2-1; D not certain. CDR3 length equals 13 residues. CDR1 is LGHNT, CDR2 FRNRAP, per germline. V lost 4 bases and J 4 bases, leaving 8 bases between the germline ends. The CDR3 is CASGSPPYNEQFF. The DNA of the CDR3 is TGTGCTAGTGGTTCCCCCCCTTACAATGAGCAGTTCTTC.

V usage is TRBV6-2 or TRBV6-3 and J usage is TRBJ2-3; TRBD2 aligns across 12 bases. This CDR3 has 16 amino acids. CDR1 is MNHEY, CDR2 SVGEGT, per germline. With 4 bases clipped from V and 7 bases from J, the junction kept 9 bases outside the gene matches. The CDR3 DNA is TGTGCCAGCAGTTCCCCGTCTAGCGGGGGGGGGCATACGCAGTATTTT. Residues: CASSSPSSGGGHTQYF.

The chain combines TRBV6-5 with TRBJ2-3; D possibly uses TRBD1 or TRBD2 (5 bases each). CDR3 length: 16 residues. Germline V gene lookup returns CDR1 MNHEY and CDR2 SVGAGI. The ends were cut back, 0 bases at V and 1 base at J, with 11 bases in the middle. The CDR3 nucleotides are TGTGCCAGCAGTTACTCGAATGGGGGTGGCACAGATACGCAGTATTTT. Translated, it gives CASSYSNGGGTDTQYF.

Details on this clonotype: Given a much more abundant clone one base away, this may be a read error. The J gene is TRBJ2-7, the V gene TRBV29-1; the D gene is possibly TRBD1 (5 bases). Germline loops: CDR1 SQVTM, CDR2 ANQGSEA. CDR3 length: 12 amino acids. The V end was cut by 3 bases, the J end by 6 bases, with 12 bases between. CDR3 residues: CSVDGGACEQYF. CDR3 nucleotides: TGCAGCGTTGACGGTGGGGCCTGCGAGCAGTACTTC.